These 22 T cell receptor beta chains came from one sample sequenced in a study of blood T cell repertoires in COVID-19. Sequencing was performed with immunoSEQ multiplex PCR; in TCRdb, only in-frame clones are kept and a portion is missing. The sample includes fewer than 250,000 clones, under 80% of them seen just once. Sequencing was performed on PBMCs or T cells enriched from blood (not recorded which). Receptor source: a woman aged 45-60 years with acute COVID-19.

This clone was seen only a few times. This chain links TRBV13 with TRBJ2-1; TRBD1 aligns across 8 bases. Germline assignment: CDR1 PRHDT and CDR2 FYEKMQ (reference sequence). V dropped 6 bases and J dropped 2; count of bases not matched to a gene: 18. CDR3 length: 19 amino acids. DNA for the CDR3: TGTGCCAGCAGATTTAAGAGTCTCGGCCAGGGGGCAGCCTACAATGAGCAGTTCTTC. It is translated as CASRFKSLGQGAAYNEQFF.

The table lists this clone with a count of one. The chain uses TRBV5-1 and TRBJ1-3; 7 bases agree with TRBD1. Germline-derived CDR1 and CDR2 are SGHRS and YFSETQ. This CDR3 has 15 residues. V lost 4 bases, J lost 4 bases, and 8 bases stayed unmatched. Here the CDR3 reads CASSVTGSRGNTIYF. The CDR3 nucleotides read TGCGCCAGCAGCGTGACAGGGAGTCGCGGAAACACCATATATTTT.

Details on this clone: The DNA is omitted, as the CDR3 cannot be located on it reliably, and the CDR3 follows TCRdb's listing. The chain employs TRBV21-1 and TRBJ2-7; the D call of TRBD2 is as the table states it, not checked on the DNA. TRBV21-1 counts as a pseudogene. Ends included, the CDR3 has 16 residues. The CDR3 loop reads CASSKVGGGAPYEQYV.

The rearrangement joins TRBV10-2 to TRBJ1-1; D uncertain. Trimming pared 7 bases from V and 2 bases from J, leaving 11 bases between. The CDR3 runs 13 residues. CDR1 is WSHSY, CDR2 SAAADI, per germline. The CDR3 sequence is CASKEAQNTEAFF. The CDR3 bases are TGCGCCAGCAAAGAGGCTCAAAACACTGAAGCTTTCTTT.

The chain combines TRBV19 with TRBJ1-5; 8 bases map to TRBD1. V gave up 8 bases and J gave up 5 bases; unmatched junction bases: 20. Germline-derived CDR1 and CDR2 are LNHDA and SQIVND (reference sequence). This CDR3 is 18 amino acids long. The CDR3, as DNA: TGTGCCAGTGCCCCCCCGGACAGGGCGAGTTATGGGGATCAGCCCCAGCATTTT. Translating gives CASAPPDRASYGDQPQHF.

The genes are TRBV5-1 and TRBJ1-5; the D gene is possibly TRBD1 (6 bases). Germline V gene sequence: CDR1 SGHRS, CDR2 YFSETQ. This CDR3 has 13 amino acids. Trimming cost V 5 bases and J 6 bases, with 12 bases left between them. The CDR3 coding sequence is TGCGCCAGCAGTCCTCAGGGGTTTCAGCCCCAGCATTTT. It is translated as CASSPQGFQPQHF.

The chain employs TRBV7-2 and TRBJ1-2, with D perhaps TRBD1 (6 bases). Per germline, CDR1 SGHTA and CDR2 FQGNSA. The V end was cut by 2 bases, the J end by 8 bases, with 18 bases between. The CDR3 totals 15 residues. This CDR3 reads CASSLKPGAGVGYTF. The CDR3 DNA follows: TGTGCCAGCAGCTTAAAACCGGGGGCGGGAGTGGGCTACACCTTC.

The chain joins TRBV5-1 to TRBJ2-7, with 13 bases lining up with TRBD2. Germline V gene sequence: CDR1 SGHRS, CDR2 YFSETQ. The CDR3 extends over 18 amino acids. With 4 bases clipped from V and 0 bases from J, the junction kept 10 bases outside the gene matches. In DNA, the CDR3 is TGCGCCAGCAGCGGCGCGGGACTAGCGGGGTCTGACTCCTACGAGCAGTACGTC. Protein: CASSGAGLAGSDSYEQYV.

The chain links TRBV7-2 to TRBJ1-4; 11 nucleotides line up with TRBD1. Trimming at V came to 5 bases and at J to 6 bases, leaving 5 bases not matched to a gene. CDR3 size: 15 residues. Germline CDR1 and CDR2: SGHTA and FQGNSA. CDR3 in DNA: TGTGCCAGCAGCCGCTGGACAGGGGGCGATGAAAAACTGTTTTTT. Residues: CASSRWTGGDEKLFF.

The chain is built from TRBV7-8 and TRBJ2-3, with 10 bases matching TRBD2. The CDR3 covers 16 residues. With 5 bases clipped from V and 7 bases from J, the junction kept 12 bases outside the gene matches. Germline loops: CDR1 SGHVS, CDR2 FQNEAQ. The CDR3 reads CASSASGGELGYTQYF. DNA for the CDR3: TGTGCCAGCAGCGCAAGCGGGGGGGAGTTAGGGTATACGCAGTATTTT.

The gene calls are TRBV3-1 (or the pseudogene TRBV3-2) and TRBJ1-2; possible D gene TRBD1, 5 bases. With 1 base removed from V and 3 bases from J, the gap between germline ends came to 9 bases. Germline CDR1 is LGHDT and CDR2 is YNNKEL (reference sequence). This CDR3 contains 14 residues. CDR3 coding DNA: TGTGCCAGCAGCCAAGTAACGGGGGACTATGGCTACACCTTC. It is translated as CASSQVTGDYGYTF.

V and J are TRBV6-5 and TRBJ1-6, with TRBD1 matching over 9 bases. The CDR3 runs to 14 residues. The trim removed 7 bases at V and 10 bases at J, leaving 8 bases unmatched. Germline lookup yields CDR1 MNHEY and CDR2 SVGAGI. CDR3 region: CASISTGGVSPLHF. The CDR3 bases are TGTGCCAGCATTAGTACAGGGGGCGTCTCACCCCTCCACTTT.

The chain combines TRBV12-3 or TRBV12-4 with TRBJ1-2; D unresolved. Trimming removed 6 bases at V and 1 base at J, with 9 bases between. CDR3 length equals 13 residues. The CDR3 DNA reads as TGTGCCAGCAGGGTGGCGGGTAACTATGGCTACACCTTC. Translating it yields CASRVAGNYGYTF.

V usage is TRBV4-2 and J usage is TRBJ1-6, with 9 positions matching TRBD1. The CDR3 covers 17 residues. V trimming: 4 bases; J trimming: 5 bases; junction bases outside the gene matches: 9. CDR1 and CDR2 from the germline V gene are LGHNA and YNFKEQ. CDR3 loop: CASSRKRDRDDNSPLHF. For the CDR3, the DNA is TGTGCCAGCAGCCGGAAGAGGGACAGGGACGATAATTCACCCCTCCACTTT.

V gene TRBV25-1 combines with J gene TRBJ2-1, with a tentative D call TRBD1 (6 bases). The CDR3 totals 12 residues. Germline lookup yields CDR1 MGHDK and CDR2 SYGVNS. The V end lost 5 bases, the J end lost 14 bases, and 16 bases lay between the germline ends. The chain's CDR3 is CASSRHSGEEFF. The DNA for the CDR3 is TGTGCCAGCAGTAGACACTCAGGGGAAGAGTTCTTC.

The rearrangement joins TRBV7-6 to TRBJ2-3, with TRBD2 matching 15 bases. J was trimmed by 2 bases and V by 5 bases; bases with no gene match: 5. The germline CDR1 and CDR2 sequences are SGHVS and FNYEAQ. This CDR3 has 17 amino acids. CDR3 DNA sequence: TGTGCCAGCAGCCCCGGGACTAGCGGGGGGACCACAGATACGCAGTATTTT. This codes for CASSPGTSGGTTDTQYF.

The V and J genes are TRBV19 and TRBJ2-5; 10 bases fit TRBD2. The CDR3 covers 18 residues. Germline V gene lookup returns CDR1 LNHDA and CDR2 SQIVND (reference sequence). J lost 1 base, V lost 5 bases, and 13 bases had no gene match. The chain's CDR3 is CASSPAVSGGATQETQYF. The CDR3 bases are TGTGCCAGTAGTCCGGCGGTGAGCGGGGGGGCCACCCAAGAGACCCAGTACTTC.

V usage is TRBV2 and J usage is TRBJ1-2; possible D gene TRBD1, 5 bases. Germline CDR1 SNHLY, CDR2 FYNNEI. This CDR3 is 14 amino acids long. Trimming removed 1 base at V and 6 bases at J, with 12 bases between. The chain's CDR3 is CASSEEGRVHGYTF. CDR3 sequence (DNA): TGTGCCAGCAGTGAAGAAGGCAGGGTCCATGGCTACACCTTC. Filled out from reference TRBV2 and TRBJ1-2, the complete variable domain reads EPEVTQTPSHQVTQMGQEVILRCVPISNHLYFYWYRQILGQKVEFLVSFYNNEISEKSEIFDDQFSVERPDGSNFTLKIRSTKLEDSAMYFCASSEEGRVHGYTFGSGTRLTVV.

This rearrangement joins TRBV28 to TRBJ1-2; D remains ambiguous. This CDR3 is built from 15 residues. Germline CDR1 and CDR2: MDHEN and SYDVKM. V dropped 3 bases and J dropped 5 bases, with 16 bases sitting between them. The CDR3 protein is CASSFLLSHGYGYTF. The DNA for the CDR3 is TGTGCCAGCAGTTTTCTTCTAAGTCACGGGTATGGCTACACCTTC.

The genes are TRBV5-1 and TRBJ1-1; no clear D gene. Germline-derived CDR1 and CDR2 are SGHRS and YFSETQ. The V and J ends lost 4 bases and 4 bases respectively, with 17 bases between them. The CDR3 length is 15 residues. The DNA for the CDR3 is TGCGCCAGCAGCAGCCGATGGGAAGGGAGCACTGAAGCTTTCTTT. It codes for CASSSRWEGSTEAFF.

The chain employs TRBV6-4 and TRBJ2-3; D not resolved. This CDR3 comprises 13 residues. The V and J ends lost 2 bases and 2 bases respectively, with 5 bases between them. CDR1 and CDR2 (germline): MRHNA, SNTAGT. Written as DNA, the CDR3 is TGTGCCAGCAGTGACGAGGCCACAGATACGCAGTATTTT. Amino acids: CASSDEATDTQYF.

Only one count was recorded for this clone. The chain combines TRBV7-9 with TRBJ2-2; D is perhaps TRBD1 (5 bases). Germline-derived CDR1 and CDR2 are SEHNR and FQNEAQ (reference sequence). The CDR3 is 15 residues long. V was cut by 0 bases and J by 4 bases, with 9 bases left in between. The CDR3 here is CASSLAGARTGELFF. The CDR3 nucleotides read TGTGCCAGCAGCTTAGCAGGGGCGCGCACCGGGGAGCTGTTTTTT.